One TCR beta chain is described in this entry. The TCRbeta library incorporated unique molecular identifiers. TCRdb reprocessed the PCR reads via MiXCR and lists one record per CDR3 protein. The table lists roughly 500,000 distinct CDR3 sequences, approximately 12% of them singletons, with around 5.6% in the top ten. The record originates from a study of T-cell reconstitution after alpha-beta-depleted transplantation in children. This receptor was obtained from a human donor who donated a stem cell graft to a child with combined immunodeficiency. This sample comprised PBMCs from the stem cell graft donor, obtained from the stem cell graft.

The CDR3 coding sequence is TGTGCCAGCAGCTTAGGGGGGTCTACTCGAGAGACCCAGTACTTC. Residues: CASSLGGSTRETQYF. This chain links TRBV11-3 with TRBJ2-5, with D perhaps being TRBD1 or TRBD2 (5 bases each). CDR1 SGHNT and CDR2 YENEEA come from the germline V gene. Trimming left V 1 base short and J 4 bases short, with 13 bases between. The CDR3 contains 15 residues.